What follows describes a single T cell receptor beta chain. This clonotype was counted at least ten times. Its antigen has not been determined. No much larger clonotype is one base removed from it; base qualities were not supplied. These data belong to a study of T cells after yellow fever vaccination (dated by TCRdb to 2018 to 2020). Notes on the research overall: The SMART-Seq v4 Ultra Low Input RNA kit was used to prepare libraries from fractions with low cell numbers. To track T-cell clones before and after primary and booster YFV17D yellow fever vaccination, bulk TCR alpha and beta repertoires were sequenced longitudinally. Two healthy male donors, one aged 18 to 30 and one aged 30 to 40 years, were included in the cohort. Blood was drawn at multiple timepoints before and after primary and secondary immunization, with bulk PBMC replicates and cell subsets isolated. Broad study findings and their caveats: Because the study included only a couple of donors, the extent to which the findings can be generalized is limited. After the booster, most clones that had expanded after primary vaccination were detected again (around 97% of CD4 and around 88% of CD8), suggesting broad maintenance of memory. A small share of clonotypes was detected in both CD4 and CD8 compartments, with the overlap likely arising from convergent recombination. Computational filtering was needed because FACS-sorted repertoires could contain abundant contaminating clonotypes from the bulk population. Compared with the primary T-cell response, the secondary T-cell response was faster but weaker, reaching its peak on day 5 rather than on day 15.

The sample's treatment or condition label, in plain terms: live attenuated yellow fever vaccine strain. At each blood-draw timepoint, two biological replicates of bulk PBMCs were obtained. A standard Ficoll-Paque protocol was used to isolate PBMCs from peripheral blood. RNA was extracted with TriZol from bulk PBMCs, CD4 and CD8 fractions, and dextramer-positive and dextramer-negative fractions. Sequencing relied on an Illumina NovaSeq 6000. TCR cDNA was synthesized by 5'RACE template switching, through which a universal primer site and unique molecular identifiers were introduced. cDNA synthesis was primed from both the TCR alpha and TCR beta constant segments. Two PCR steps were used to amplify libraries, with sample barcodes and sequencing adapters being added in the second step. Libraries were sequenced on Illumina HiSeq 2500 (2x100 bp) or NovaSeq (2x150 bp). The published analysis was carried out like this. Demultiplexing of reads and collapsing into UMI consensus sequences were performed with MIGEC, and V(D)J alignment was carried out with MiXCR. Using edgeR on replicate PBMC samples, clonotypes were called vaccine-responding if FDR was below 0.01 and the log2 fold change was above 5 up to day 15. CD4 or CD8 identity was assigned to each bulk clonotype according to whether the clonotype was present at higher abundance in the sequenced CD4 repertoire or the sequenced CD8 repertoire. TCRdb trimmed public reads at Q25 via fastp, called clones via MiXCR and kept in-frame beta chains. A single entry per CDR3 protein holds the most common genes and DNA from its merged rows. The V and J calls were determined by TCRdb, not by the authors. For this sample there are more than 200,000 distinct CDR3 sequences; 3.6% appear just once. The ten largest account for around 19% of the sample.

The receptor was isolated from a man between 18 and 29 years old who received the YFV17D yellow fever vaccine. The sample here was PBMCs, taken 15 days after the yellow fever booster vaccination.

The DNA reads TGCAGCGTCACAACAGGGGGCACTGAAGCTTTCTTT. Translation gives CSVTTGGTEAFF. Rearrangement joined TRBV29-1 to TRBJ1-1, with 8 central nucleotides matching TRBD1. Inclusive of the bounding cysteine and phenylalanine, the CDR3 is 12 residues long. The entry retains the CDR3 DNA only, 36 bases that are in frame from base 1. The germline V gene sets CDR1 to SQVTM and CDR2 to ANQGSEA. Trimming removed 6 bases from V and 4 bases from J; the gene matches leave 4 bases unexplained.